Following are 6 T cell receptor beta chains from one sample sequenced in a study of tumor-infiltrating lymphocytes in primary liver carcinoma. A constant-region primer primed TCR beta cDNA synthesis from 450 to 550 ng of total RNA. Investigators got TCR beta libraries out of three nested multiplex PCR rounds, done with slightly modified ARM-PCR. TRBV1-TRBV30 forward and Cbeta reverse primers drove the first two roughly 10-cycle rounds. MiXCR, applied by TCRdb to the multiplex PCR reads, yields one record per CDR3 protein. The table shows 250,000 to 350,000 distinct CDR3 sequences, with 45% to 70% occurring only once. Unsorted whole blood yielded blood RNA, and germline DNA was extracted as well. The specimen was peripheral blood. The source of these receptors is a woman aged 30 to 39 with primary liver carcinoma and hepatitis B virus infection.

This clonotype turned up a few times. The chain is built from TRBV30 and TRBJ2-7; TRBD1 is a possible D gene (6 bases). This CDR3 spans 15 amino acids. The germline gives CDR1 GTSNPN, CDR2 SVGIG (reference sequence). V was shortened by 0 bases and J by 4 bases, with 16 bases between the two germline ends. CDR3 amino acids: CAWSVATGIQYEQYF. CDR3 nucleotide sequence: TGTGCCTGGAGTGTAGCCACAGGGATTCAGTACGAGCAGTACTTC.

The rearrangement uses TRBV24-1 and TRBJ2-3, with D possibly TRBD2 on 5 matching bases. Germline CDR1 KGHDR, CDR2 SFDVKD. V was clipped by 9 bases and J by 4 bases, with 13 bases between them. The CDR3 extends over 13 amino acids. In DNA form, the CDR3 reads TGTGCCACCGGAGACGGAGGACCAGATACGCAGTATTTT. This sequence encodes CATGDGGPDTQYF.

In its sample, this clonotype was seen many times. The chain couples TRBV12-3 or TRBV12-4 to TRBJ2-1; 7 positions agree with TRBD2. The CDR3 has 15 residues. The V and J ends lost 6 bases and 4 bases, in that order; junction bases with no gene match: 9. The CDR3 region has the DNA TGTGCCAGCAGCCCTCAGACTAGCTCTTACAATGAGCAGTTCTTC. It translates to CASSPQTSSYNEQFF.

This clonotype has a single count. A clone one base away is much larger, so this may be a read error. The chain joins TRBV4-2 to TRBJ1-6, with D uncertain. Germline-derived CDR1 and CDR2 are LGHNA and YNFKEQ. This CDR3 is 16 amino acids long. This CDR3 is CANSQELGSGYSPLHF. CDR3 sequence (DNA): TGTGCCAACAGCCAAGAACTGGGATCAGGTTATTCACCCCTCCACTTT.

To note about this clonotype: Lacking the conserved final phenylalanine or tryptophan, this CDR3 likely reflects a read error. J is TRBJ2-3 and V is TRBV11-2; D possibly corresponds to TRBD2 (5 bases). CDR1 and CDR2 (germline): SGHAT, FQNNGV. The CDR3 has 16 residues. As DNA, the CDR3 is TGTGCCTGCAGCTCTACCCGGTTCGGGGTCGCAGATACGCAGTATTAT. This sequence encodes CACSSTRFGVADTQYY.

A remark on this clonotype: This may arise from a read error, as a much more abundant clone is one base away. For the CDR3, the DNA is TGTGCCAGCAGCACCCTTGTAGGCGTGGGTGAGCGGTTCTTC. It specifies CASSTLVGVGERFF. The chain recombines TRBV4-2 with TRBJ2-1, with unresolved D. CDR1 and CDR2 from the germline V gene are LGHNA and YNFKEQ. The CDR3 is 14 residues long.